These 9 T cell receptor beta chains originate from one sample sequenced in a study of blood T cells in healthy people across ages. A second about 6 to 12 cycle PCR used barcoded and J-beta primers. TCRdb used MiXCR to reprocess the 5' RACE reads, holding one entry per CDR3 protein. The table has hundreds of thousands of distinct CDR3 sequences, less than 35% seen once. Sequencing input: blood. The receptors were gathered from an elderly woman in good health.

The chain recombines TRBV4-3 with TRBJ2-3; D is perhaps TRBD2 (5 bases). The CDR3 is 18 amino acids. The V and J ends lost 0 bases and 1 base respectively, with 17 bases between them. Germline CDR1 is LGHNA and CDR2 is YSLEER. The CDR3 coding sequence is TGCGCCAGCAGCCAAGAGGCACAACGAGCGGTCGGCACAGATACGCAGTATTTT. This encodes CASSQEAQRAVGTDTQYF.

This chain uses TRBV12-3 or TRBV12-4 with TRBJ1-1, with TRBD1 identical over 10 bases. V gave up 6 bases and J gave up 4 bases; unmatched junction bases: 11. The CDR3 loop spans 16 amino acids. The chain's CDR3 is CASSPGTGVIGTEAFF. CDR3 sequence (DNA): TGTGCCAGCAGCCCCGGGACAGGGGTTATTGGCACTGAAGCTTTCTTT.

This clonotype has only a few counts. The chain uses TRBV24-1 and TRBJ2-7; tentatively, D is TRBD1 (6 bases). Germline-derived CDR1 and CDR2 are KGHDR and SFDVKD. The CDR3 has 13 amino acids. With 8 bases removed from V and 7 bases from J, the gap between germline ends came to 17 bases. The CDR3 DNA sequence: TGTGCCACCAAGGACAGTACATGGAATGAGCAGTACTTC. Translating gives CATKDSTWNEQYF.

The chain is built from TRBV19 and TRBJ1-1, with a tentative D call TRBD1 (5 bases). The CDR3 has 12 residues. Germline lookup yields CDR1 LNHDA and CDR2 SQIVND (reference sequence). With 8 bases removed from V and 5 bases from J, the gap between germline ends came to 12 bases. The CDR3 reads CASGRGETEAFF. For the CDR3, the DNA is TGTGCCAGTGGAAGGGGCGAAACTGAAGCTTTCTTT.

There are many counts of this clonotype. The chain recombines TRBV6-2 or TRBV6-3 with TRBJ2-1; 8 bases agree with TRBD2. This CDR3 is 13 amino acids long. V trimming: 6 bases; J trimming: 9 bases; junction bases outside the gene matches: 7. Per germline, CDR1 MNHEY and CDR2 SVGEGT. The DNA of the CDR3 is TGTGCCAGCAGCCCCGGGACTAGTTTTGAGCAGTTCTTC. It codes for CASSPGTSFEQFF.

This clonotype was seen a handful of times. CDR3 region: CARPGTSNDEQYF. The DNA of the CDR3 is TGTGCCAGGCCCGGGACTAGCAATGACGAGCAGTACTTC. The rearrangement uses TRBV3-1 and TRBJ2-7; 9 positions match TRBD2. Germline V gene lookup returns CDR1 LGHDT and CDR2 YNNKEL (reference sequence). V was pared by 9 bases and J by 5 bases, with 8 bases of the junction left unmatched. The CDR3 consists of 13 residues.

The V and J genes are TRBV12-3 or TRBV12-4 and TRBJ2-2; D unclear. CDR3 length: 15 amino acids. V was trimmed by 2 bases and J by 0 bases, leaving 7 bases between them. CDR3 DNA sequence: TGTGCCAGCAGTTTAATCTCCCCGAACACCGGGGAGCTGTTTTTT. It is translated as CASSLISPNTGELFF.

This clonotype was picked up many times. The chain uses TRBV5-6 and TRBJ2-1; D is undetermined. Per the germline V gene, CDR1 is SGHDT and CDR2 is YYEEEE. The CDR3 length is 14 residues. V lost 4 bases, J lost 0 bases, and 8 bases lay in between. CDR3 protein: CASSLSDSYNEQFF. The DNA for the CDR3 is TGTGCCAGCAGCCTCTCCGACTCCTACAATGAGCAGTTCTTC. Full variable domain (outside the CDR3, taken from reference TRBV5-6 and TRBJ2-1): DAGVTQSPTHLIKTRGQQVTLRCSPKSGHDTVSWYQQALGQGPQFIFQYYEEEERQRGNFPDRFSGHQFPNYSSELNVNALLLGDSALYLCASSLSDSYNEQFFGPGTRLTVL.

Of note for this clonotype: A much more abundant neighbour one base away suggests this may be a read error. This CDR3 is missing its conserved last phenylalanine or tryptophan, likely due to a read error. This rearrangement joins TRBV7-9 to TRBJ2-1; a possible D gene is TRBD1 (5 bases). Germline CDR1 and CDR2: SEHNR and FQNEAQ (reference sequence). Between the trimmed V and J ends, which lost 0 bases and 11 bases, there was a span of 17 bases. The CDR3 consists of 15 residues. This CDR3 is CASSLALQGKMKQFC. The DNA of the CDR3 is TGTGCCAGCAGCTTAGCGCTCCAGGGCAAAATGAAGCAGTTCTGC.